This T cell receptor (beta chain) was sequenced for a study of patients with pleural tuberculosis. TCRdb redid the calling of the reads with MiXCR, one entry per CDR3 protein. The sample shows 45,000 to 55,000 distinct CDR3 sequences, around 6.7% of them seen only once. The V segment lost 6 bases and the J segment 6 bases; nucleotides outside the gene matches: 5. CDR1 is MDHEN, CDR2 SYDVKM, per germline. CDR3 length equals 13 residues. This clonotype was detected ten times or more. The clonotype originates from a human donor with pleural tuberculosis. The chain carries TRBV28 and TRBJ2-1, with 7 positions matching TRBD2. The CDR3 sequence: CASSVAGLNEQFF. CDR3 DNA sequence: TGTGCCAGCAGCGTAGCGGGTCTCAATGAGCAGTTCTTC.